This T cell receptor beta chain was found in a study of tumor-infiltrating lymphocytes in oesophageal squamous cell carcinoma. This clonotype was recorded at least ten times. Each CDR3 protein gets one entry after TCRdb re-called the PCR reads with MiXCR. Of about 13,000 distinct CDR3 sequences in the sample, roughly 56% were seen once. Sample: esophageal tumor tissue. The clonotype was recovered from a male donor with esophageal squamous cell carcinoma.

CDR3 region: CATSRGPTNEQFF. The CDR3 DNA is TGTGCCACCAGCAGAGGGCCGACCAATGAGCAGTTCTTC. The chain uses TRBV15 and TRBJ2-1; D gene unclear. This CDR3 spans 13 amino acids. Per the germline V gene, CDR1 is LNHNV and CDR2 is YYDKDF (reference sequence). V was clipped by 1 base and J by 6 bases, with 7 bases between them.